This T cell receptor beta chain was captured in a study of beta chain features in type 1 diabetes listed by TCRdb under 2018. Context from the whole study: Mean age, gender distribution, total cell number and subset yield did not differ between patients and healthy donors. A total of roughly 100 million sorted cells were examined across all samples, and a strong correlation was observed between cell number per subset and RNA yield. The study compared the TCRB repertoires of sorted circulating CD4+ T cell subsets in recently diagnosed type 1 diabetes patients with those in matched healthy donors. Whereas all 28 donors provided naive and central memory subsets, regulatory and stem cell-like memory subsets were isolated from just 8 patients and roughly 8 healthy donors.

From each donor, a single peripheral blood sample of about 110 mL on average was drawn into heparinised tubes. A BD FACSAria II and a panel including CD45RO, CCR7, CD25, CD127, CD95 and CD27 were used to sort naive, central memory, regulatory and stem cell-like memory CD4+ T cells. Purity was above 95% for every sorted population. PBMCs were isolated right away by Lymphoprep density gradient centrifugation and were stained directly, without culture. So that batch effects would be minimized, each experiment stained and sorted samples in pairs, pairing one healthy donor with one patient. Broader findings and caveats from the paper: PCR may preferentially amplify shorter templates, but because patient and control samples were amplified and corrected together, any resulting skew would affect both groups equally. A moderate but significant shortening of TCRB CDR3 length was observed in type 1 diabetes patients in all four CD4+ subsets. Because cDNA was sequenced instead of genomic DNA, highly expressing activated cells could be over-represented, though the groups showed no difference in activation or CD3 levels. Because small numbers of individuals were included in the HLA sub-analyses, any influence of HLA type on TCRB rearrangement was left unresolved. Naive, central memory and regulatory TCRB repertoires appeared to be more similar among patients than among healthy donors. At VDJ recombination sites, patients with type 1 diabetes made fewer insertions and deleted more nucleotides, a pattern implying thymic rearrangement abnormalities.

All of the isolated RNA was reverse transcribed with the High Capacity cDNA Reverse Transcription Kit, so expressed TCRB transcripts were sequenced. Deep immunoSEQ sequencing was applied to naive, central memory and regulatory T cell samples, giving an average of roughly 3.5 million total reads per sample. Sorted cells were lysed in RLT buffer and RNA was extracted with DNase-treated RNeasy Micro or Mini kits, depending on cell number. To prevent cross-contamination, every cell subset was processed on its own, while patient and healthy donor samples were processed together. The immunoSEQ multiplex PCR was used to amplify TCRB sequences from cDNA, generating 87-bp fragments that spanned the CDR3 region. The amplicons were sequenced using the Illumina HiSeq platform. The study's processing was this. PCR bias was computationally corrected using synthetic template baselines, reads within Hamming distance 2 were collapsed, and singletons that could not be merged were discarded. Reads were aligned against IMGT to assign V, D and J genes, CDR3 length and insertions or deletions at six rearrangement sites. Within each subset, clonotype counts were normalized to sorted cell number, after which true diversity and Gini coefficients were computed with the tcR R package. The overlap coefficient, calculated on TCRB nucleotide sequences, was used to measure repertoire sharing. This immuneACCESS table, as held by TCRdb, lists in-frame sequences with V and J called but not all clones. Of the missing ones, under half trace to an unresolved V gene in checked studies; the others have no known cause. That table is the source of V, J and clone size, and D and trimming were worked out from the DNA. Within this sample are almost 350,000 clones, with about a tenth of them counted one time only. The top ten hold approximately 1% of the sample.

After removal of 4 bases from V and 10 bases from J, the junction retains 9 bases not matched to a gene. The germline V gene specifies SGHRS as CDR1 and YFSETQ as CDR2. From the cysteine through the phenylalanine, the CDR3 covers 16 amino acids. The entry retains the CDR3 DNA only, 48 bases that are in frame from base 1. On this clone: The clone's antigen remains unknown. No base quality information exists; no much larger clone differs at one position.

The clonotype was recovered from a man between 25 and 39 years old with type 1 diabetes. Input material: central memory CD4+ T cells from blood. This chain is built from TRBV5-1 and TRBJ2-1, and 15 junction bases match TRBD2. The CDR3 region: CASSPGLAGGGQEQFF. The sequenced DNA is TGCGCCAGCAGCCCGGGACTAGCGGGGGGCGGGCAGGAGCAGTTCTTC. Joined to the reference TRBV5-1 and TRBJ2-1 proteins, this CDR3 gives the full variable domain: KAGVTQTPRYLIKTRGQQVTLSCSPISGHRSVSWYQQTPGQGLQFLFEYFSETQRNKGNFPGRFSGRQFSNSRSEMNVSTLELGDSALYLCASSPGLAGGGQEQFFGPGTRLTVL.